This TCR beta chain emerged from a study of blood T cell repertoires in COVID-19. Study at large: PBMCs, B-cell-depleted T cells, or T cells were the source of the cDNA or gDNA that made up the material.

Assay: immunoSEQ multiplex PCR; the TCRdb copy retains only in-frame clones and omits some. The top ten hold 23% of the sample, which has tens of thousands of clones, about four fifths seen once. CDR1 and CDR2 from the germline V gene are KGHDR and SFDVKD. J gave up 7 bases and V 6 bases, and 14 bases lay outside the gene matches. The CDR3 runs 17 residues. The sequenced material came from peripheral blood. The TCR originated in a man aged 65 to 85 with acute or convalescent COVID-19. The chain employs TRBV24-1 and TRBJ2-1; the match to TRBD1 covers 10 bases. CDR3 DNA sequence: TGTGCCACCAGTCCGATTCTGGGACAGGGGCTTCCAAATGAGCAGTTCTTC. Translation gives CATSPILGQGLPNEQFF.